This T cell receptor (beta chain) originates from a study of cytomegalovirus exposure and HLA in healthy donors. Whole-study results and caveats: Despite most TCR sequences being rare, some public TCRs occurred in many donors.

CDR3 length: 16 amino acids. The J segment lost 3 bases and the V segment lost 8 bases, leaving 14 bases of the junction unmatched. Germline assignment: CDR1 SEHNR and CDR2 FQNEAQ (reference sequence). PCR amplification relied on 60 Vbeta primers (plus 13 Jbeta primers). Sequencing was performed with immunoSEQ multiplex PCR; in TCRdb, only in-frame clones are kept and a portion is missing. The sample has some 130,000 clones, roughly 80% seen once; the top ten hold around 2%. A word on this clone: Its target is not known.

The material sequenced was PBMCs. The chain carries TRBV7-9 and TRBJ2-7, with TRBD1 matching 9 bases. This receptor was identified in a man under 40 in good health and CMV-seronegative. The CDR3 reads CASARRGTGSLYEQYF. The CDR3 coding sequence is TGTGCCAGCGCCAGACGAGGGACAGGGTCCCTCTACGAGCAGTACTTC.